This TCR beta chain derives from a study of blood T cells in healthy people across ages. The use of a sample-barcoded 5' primer and a J-beta primer mix characterized a second PCR of roughly 6 to 11 cycles. TCRdb analysed the 5' RACE reads with MiXCR anew, one entry per CDR3 protein. The table includes around 1.5 million distinct CDR3 sequences, almost 60% detected once. Remarks on this clonotype: The antigen is unknown.

The CDR3 totals 15 residues. Germline CDR1 reads SGHAT; CDR2 reads FQNNGV. V lost 4 bases and J lost 2; bases outside the gene matches: 5. The study, taken as a whole, reports: Across the age range, TCR beta diversity per million T cells fell in a roughly linear way.

The draw of peripheral blood yielded about 9.4 milliliters from each donor. This receptor was identified in a man between 18 and 35 years old in good health. V is TRBV11-2 and J is TRBJ2-1; TRBD2 aligns across 7 bases. Sequences were obtained from blood. The CDR3 protein is CASSYLRGAYNEQFF. CDR3 nucleotide sequence: TGTGCCAGCAGCTATCTCCGGGGGGCCTACAATGAGCAGTTCTTC. Drawing the rest from reference TRBV11-2 and TRBJ2-1, the complete variable domain is EAGVAQSPRYKIIEKRQSVAFWCNPISGHATLYWYQQILGQGPKLLIQFQNNGVVDDSQLPKDRFSAERLKGVDSTLKIQPAKLEDSAVYLCASSYLRGAYNEQFFGPGTRLTVL.